This T cell receptor (beta chain) was identified in a study of blood T cell repertoires in COVID-19. Original methodology: By means of reference gene primer amplification, nucleated cell counts were estimated. Assay used: immunoSEQ multiplex PCR; TCRdb lists only in-frame clones, some missing. That table furnishes V, J and clone size, whereas the DNA furnished D and trimming. The sample has under 300,000 clones, around 90% seen once. Individuals drawn from about 26 US areas were roughly 18 to 95 years old. Cohort allocation depended upon clinical history that participants reported. The V gene's germline CDR1 is SGHTA and CDR2 FQGNSA. V lost 1 base to trimming and J lost 1 base, with 10 bases between them. The length of the CDR3 is 15 residues.

The chain couples TRBV7-2 to TRBJ1-1; a weak D match, TRBD1 (5 bases). Sequenced sample: PBMCs or T cells enriched from blood (not recorded which). This receptor was taken from a woman in her forties who had been exposed to COVID-19. CDR3 sequence (DNA): TGTGCCAGCAGCTTAGTCCGTGACAGGAACACTGAAGCTTTCTTT. This translates into CASSLVRDRNTEAFF.